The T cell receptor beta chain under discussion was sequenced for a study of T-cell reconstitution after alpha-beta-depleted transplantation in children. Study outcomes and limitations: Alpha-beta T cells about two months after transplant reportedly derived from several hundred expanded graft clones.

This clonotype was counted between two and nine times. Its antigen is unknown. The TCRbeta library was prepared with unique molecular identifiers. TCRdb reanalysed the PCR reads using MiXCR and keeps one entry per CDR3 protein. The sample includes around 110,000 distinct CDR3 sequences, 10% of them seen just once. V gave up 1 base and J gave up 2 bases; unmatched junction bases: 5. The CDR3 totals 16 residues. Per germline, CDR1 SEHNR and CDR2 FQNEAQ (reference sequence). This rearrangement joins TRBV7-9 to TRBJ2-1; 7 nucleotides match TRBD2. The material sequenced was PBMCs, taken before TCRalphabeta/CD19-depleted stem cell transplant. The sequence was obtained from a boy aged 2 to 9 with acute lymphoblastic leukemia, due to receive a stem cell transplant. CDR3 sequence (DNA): TGTGCCAGCAGCTTAGTGGGCGGGAGCCCCTACAATGAGCAGTTCTTC. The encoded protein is CASSLVGGSPYNEQFF.